This TCR beta chain emerged from a study of cytomegalovirus exposure and HLA in healthy donors. The PCR was carried out with 60 Vbeta primers and 13 Jbeta primers. Assay used: immunoSEQ multiplex PCR; TCRdb lists only in-frame clones, some missing. Recorded for this sample: 95,000 to 150,000 clones. This CDR3 has 15 amino acids. Germline V gene lookup returns CDR1 SGDLS and CDR2 YYNGEE. The J segment lost 3 bases and the V segment lost 4 bases, leaving 5 bases of the junction unmatched. The receptor was derived from a man aged 30 to 39 in good health and CMV-seronegative. The V gene is TRBV9, the J gene TRBJ2-1, with 9 bases lining up with TRBD1. The specimen was PBMCs. CDR3 sequence: CASSPGTGLYNEQFF. In DNA, the CDR3 is TGTGCCAGCAGCCCCGGGACAGGGCTCTACAATGAGCAGTTCTTC.